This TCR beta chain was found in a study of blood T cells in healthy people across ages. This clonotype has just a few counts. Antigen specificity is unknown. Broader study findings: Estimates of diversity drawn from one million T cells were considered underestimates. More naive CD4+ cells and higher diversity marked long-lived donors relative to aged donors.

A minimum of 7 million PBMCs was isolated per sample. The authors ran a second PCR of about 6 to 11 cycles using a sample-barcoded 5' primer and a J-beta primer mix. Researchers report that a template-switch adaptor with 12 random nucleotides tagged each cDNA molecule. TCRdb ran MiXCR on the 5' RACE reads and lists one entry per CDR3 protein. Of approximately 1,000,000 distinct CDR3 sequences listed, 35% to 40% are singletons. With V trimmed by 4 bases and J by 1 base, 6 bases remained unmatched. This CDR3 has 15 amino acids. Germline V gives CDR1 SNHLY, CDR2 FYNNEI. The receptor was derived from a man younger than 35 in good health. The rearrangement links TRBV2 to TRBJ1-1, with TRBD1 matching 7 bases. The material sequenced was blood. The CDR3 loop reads CASSGDRDENTEAFF. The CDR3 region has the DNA TGTGCCAGCAGTGGTGACAGGGATGAGAACACTGAAGCTTTCTTT.